These T cell receptor beta chains were read from a single sample in a study of T-cell reconstitution after alpha-beta-depleted transplantation in children. In TCRdb, the PCR reads were re-called with MiXCR into one record per CDR3 protein. Seen here are 490,000 or so distinct CDR3 sequences, roughly an eighth observed once, and the top ten hold 5% to 6%. The specimen was PBMCs from the stem cell graft donor, collected from the stem cell graft. The source of these receptors is a human donor who donated a stem cell graft to a child with combined immunodeficiency. Both conserved end residues are part of each CDR3. A D gene is named only where the DNA matches it firmly. Clone sizes are given selectively: once, few, many, or a class where the clone is expanded.

cdr3_length: 17; d_call: .; j_call: TRBJ1-6; clone_size: many; v_call: TRBV20-1; cdr3_nt: TGCAGTGCTTATCGTCGTATCGCAGGCATGGGAAATTCACCCCTCCACTTT; cdr3_aa: CSAYRRIAGMGNSPLHF
cdr3_length: 14; d_call: .; j_call: TRBJ2-7; clone_size: many; v_call: TRBV20-1; cdr3_nt: TGCAGTGCTAGGCAGCCAGGAACTCTCTACGAGCAGTACTTC; cdr3_aa: CSARQPGTLYEQYF
cdr3_length: 15; d_call: .; j_call: TRBJ2-2; clone_size: few; v_call: TRBV5-6; cdr3_nt: TGTGCCAGCAGCTTGTGGGGGGCGCGTACCGGGGAGCTGTTTTTT; cdr3_aa: CASSLWGARTGELFF
cdr3_length: 15; d_call: .; j_call: TRBJ2-5; clone_size: few; v_call: TRBV5-1; cdr3_nt: TGCGCCAGCAGCTTGGTGCGGCGGGATGGCGAGACCCAGTACTTC; cdr3_aa: CASSLVRRDGETQYF
cdr3_length: 15; d_call: TRBD2; j_call: TRBJ2-3; clone_size: .; v_call: TRBV5-1; cdr3_nt: TGCGCCAGCAGCCGACTAGCGGAGCTCACAGATACGCAGTATTTT; cdr3_aa: CASSRLAELTDTQYF
cdr3_length: 15; d_call: TRBD2; j_call: TRBJ2-1; clone_size: few; v_call: TRBV5-6; cdr3_nt: TGTGCCAGCAGCTTCGGACTAGCGGTGGGGGATGAGCAGTTCTTC; cdr3_aa: CASSFGLAVGDEQFF
cdr3_length: 15; d_call: .; j_call: TRBJ2-5; clone_size: few; v_call: TRBV7-6; cdr3_nt: TGTGCCAGCAGCTTCGATCGTGGTACGGGGGAGACCCAGTACTTC; cdr3_aa: CASSFDRGTGETQYF
cdr3_length: 13; d_call: .; j_call: TRBJ2-7; clone_size: few; v_call: TRBV12-3/TRBV12-4; cdr3_nt: TGTGCCAGCTCGACTCTTTCCAGGGGCGAGCAGTACTTC; cdr3_aa: CASSTLSRGEQYF
cdr3_length: 15; d_call: TRBD2; j_call: TRBJ2-5; clone_size: many; v_call: TRBV11-3; cdr3_nt: TGTGCCAGCAGCTTAGACCCGGGGGGAGAAGAGACCCAGTACTTC; cdr3_aa: CASSLDPGGEETQYF
cdr3_length: 13; d_call: .; j_call: TRBJ1-1; clone_size: .; v_call: TRBV4-3; cdr3_nt: TGCGCCAGCAGCCAAGGACACAACACTGAAGCTTTCTTT; cdr3_aa: CASSQGHNTEAFF
cdr3_length: 11; d_call: .; j_call: TRBJ2-7; clone_size: .; v_call: TRBV20-1; cdr3_nt: TGCAGTGCTAGGAGGGGGGACCTGCGGCACTTC; cdr3_aa: CSARRGDLRHF
cdr3_length: 16; d_call: TRBD2; j_call: TRBJ2-1; clone_size: .; v_call: TRBV5-1; cdr3_nt: TGCGCCAGCAGCTTGGGATTAGCGGGGGGGCCAAATGAGCAGTTCTTC; cdr3_aa: CASSLGLAGGPNEQFF
cdr3_length: 14; d_call: TRBD2; j_call: TRBJ2-5; clone_size: .; v_call: TRBV12-3/TRBV12-4; cdr3_nt: TGTGCCAGCAGTCCTAGCGGGGGGCGGAAGACCCAGTACTTC; cdr3_aa: CASSPSGGRKTQYF
cdr3_length: 18; d_call: .; j_call: TRBJ2-2; clone_size: .; v_call: TRBV11-2; cdr3_nt: TGTGCCAGCAGCTTAGGGTTATTTGGCAGCAGCAACACCGGGGAGCTGTTTTTT; cdr3_aa: CASSLGLFGSSNTGELFF
cdr3_length: 14; d_call: TRBD2; j_call: TRBJ2-3; clone_size: .; v_call: TRBV7-9; cdr3_nt: TGTGCCAGCAGCGAAAGCGGGAGTTTCGGTACGCAGTATTTT; cdr3_aa: CASSESGSFGTQYF
cdr3_length: 13; d_call: TRBD1; j_call: TRBJ1-3; clone_size: .; v_call: TRBV20-1; cdr3_nt: TGCAGTTCTTCAGGGGGCTCTGGAAACACCATATATTTT; cdr3_aa: CSSSGGSGNTIYF
cdr3_length: 15; d_call: TRBD1; j_call: TRBJ1-1; clone_size: few; v_call: TRBV12-3/TRBV12-4; cdr3_nt: TGTGCCAGCCGTTTGAGGGACAGCTCGAGGACTGAAGCTTTCTTT; cdr3_aa: CASRLRDSSRTEAFF
cdr3_length: 14; d_call: .; j_call: TRBJ2-5; clone_size: few; v_call: TRBV12-3/TRBV12-4; cdr3_nt: TGTGCCAGCAGTTTGCGGACGGGGGCAGAGACCCAGTACTTC; cdr3_aa: CASSLRTGAETQYF
cdr3_length: 15; d_call: TRBD2; j_call: TRBJ2-1; clone_size: .; v_call: TRBV4-3; cdr3_nt: TGCGCCAGCAGCCAAGAAACTAGCGGGATGAATGAGCAGTTCTTC; cdr3_aa: CASSQETSGMNEQFF
cdr3_length: 18; d_call: TRBD2; j_call: TRBJ2-2; clone_size: many; v_call: TRBV6-5; cdr3_nt: TGTGCCAGCAGTTGGTCTAGCGGGGGGCACCCGAACACCGGGGAGCTGTTTTTT; cdr3_aa: CASSWSSGGHPNTGELFF
cdr3_length: 13; d_call: .; j_call: TRBJ2-1; clone_size: few; v_call: TRBV7-9; cdr3_nt: TGTGCCAGCAGCTTTGGGACTCCCGATGAGCAGTTCTTC; cdr3_aa: CASSFGTPDEQFF
cdr3_length: 14; d_call: .; j_call: TRBJ2-1; clone_size: few; v_call: TRBV9; cdr3_nt: TGTGCCAGCAGCGTCGAGGAATCCTACAATGAGCAGTTCTTC; cdr3_aa: CASSVEESYNEQFF
cdr3_length: 15; d_call: TRBD2; j_call: TRBJ2-7; clone_size: .; v_call: TRBV5-1; cdr3_nt: TGCGCCAGCAGCCCTACTTTCAGCGGGAGGAACGAGCAGTACTTC; cdr3_aa: CASSPTFSGRNEQYF
cdr3_length: 15; d_call: .; j_call: TRBJ2-2; clone_size: .; v_call: TRBV30; cdr3_nt: TGTGCCTGGAGTGAAGGGGCTTTAAACACCGGGGAGCTGTTTTTT; cdr3_aa: CAWSEGALNTGELFF
cdr3_length: 19; d_call: .; j_call: TRBJ2-7; clone_size: few; v_call: TRBV29-1; cdr3_nt: TGCAGCGTTGAAGATTCGGGGTTGGGGGCAAACGGCCCACCCTACGAGCAGTACTTC; cdr3_aa: CSVEDSGLGANGPPYEQYF
cdr3_length: 16; d_call: .; j_call: TRBJ1-1; clone_size: .; v_call: TRBV11-2; cdr3_nt: TGTGCCAGCAGCACCTTCCTCAGGGACCCTCGAACTGAAGCTTTCTTT; cdr3_aa: CASSTFLRDPRTEAFF
cdr3_length: 16; d_call: TRBD1; j_call: TRBJ2-1; clone_size: .; v_call: TRBV20-1; cdr3_nt: TGCAGTGCTAGAGATTTTGGTCAGGGGGCCTACAATGAGCAGTTCTTC; cdr3_aa: CSARDFGQGAYNEQFF
cdr3_length: 16; d_call: .; j_call: TRBJ2-3; clone_size: few; v_call: TRBV9; cdr3_nt: TGTGCCAGCAGCTCTAGCAGGAGATCGATCACAGATACGCAGTATTTT; cdr3_aa: CASSSSRRSITDTQYF
cdr3_length: 14; d_call: .; j_call: TRBJ2-5; clone_size: .; v_call: TRBV6-1; cdr3_nt: TGTGCCAGCGACCTATGGGGGGCGCAAGAGACCCAGTACTTC; cdr3_aa: CASDLWGAQETQYF
cdr3_length: 12; d_call: .; j_call: TRBJ1-1; clone_size: once; v_call: TRBV12-3/TRBV12-4; cdr3_nt: TGTGCCAGCAGTTCCATTACCACTGAAGCTTTCTTT; cdr3_aa: CASSSITTEAFF
cdr3_length: 14; d_call: .; j_call: TRBJ1-1; clone_size: .; v_call: TRBV12-3/TRBV12-4; cdr3_nt: TGTGCCAGCAGTTTAATAGGGGAAGACACTGAAGCTTTCTTT; cdr3_aa: CASSLIGEDTEAFF
cdr3_length: 15; d_call: .; j_call: TRBJ2-3; clone_size: few; v_call: TRBV20-1; cdr3_nt: TGCAGTGCTAGACTCTCCGAATTTAGCACAGATACGCAGTATTTT; cdr3_aa: CSARLSEFSTDTQYF
cdr3_length: 15; d_call: TRBD1; j_call: TRBJ1-5; clone_size: .; v_call: TRBV4-2; cdr3_nt: TGTGCCAGCAGCCAAAGACAGGGCTGGGATCAGCCCCAGCATTTT; cdr3_aa: CASSQRQGWDQPQHF
cdr3_length: 12; d_call: .; j_call: TRBJ1-5; clone_size: few; v_call: TRBV12-3/TRBV12-4; cdr3_nt: TGTGCCAGCAACCACGGGAATCAGCCCCAGCATTTT; cdr3_aa: CASNHGNQPQHF
cdr3_length: 12; d_call: .; j_call: TRBJ2-7; clone_size: few; v_call: TRBV6-5; cdr3_nt: TGTGCCAGCAGGGGGGGAGTCTACGAGCAGTACTTC; cdr3_aa: CASRGGVYEQYF
cdr3_length: 15; d_call: .; j_call: TRBJ2-3; clone_size: .; v_call: TRBV7-9; cdr3_nt: TGTGCCAGCAGCCCGTCCCGGACAATCACAGATACGCAGTATTTT; cdr3_aa: CASSPSRTITDTQYF
cdr3_length: 14; d_call: .; j_call: TRBJ2-7; clone_size: many; v_call: TRBV5-5; cdr3_nt: TGTGCCAGCAGCCTGGGACGAGGGGTTCGGGAGCAGTACTTC; cdr3_aa: CASSLGRGVREQYF
cdr3_length: 12; d_call: .; j_call: TRBJ1-2; clone_size: .; v_call: TRBV20-1; cdr3_nt: TGCAGTGCTAGGGGGGACGCCGGTGGCTACACCTTC; cdr3_aa: CSARGDAGGYTF
cdr3_length: 16; d_call: .; j_call: TRBJ1-2; clone_size: .; v_call: TRBV25-1; cdr3_nt: TGTGCCAGCAGTGCCGAGACGGTGACTAAACCCTATGGCTACACCTTC; cdr3_aa: CASSAETVTKPYGYTF
cdr3_length: 15; d_call: .; j_call: TRBJ1-1; clone_size: .; v_call: TRBV18; cdr3_nt: TGTGCCAGCTCACCACGGTCTGGCCAAAACACTGAAGCTTTCTTT; cdr3_aa: CASSPRSGQNTEAFF
cdr3_length: 18; d_call: .; j_call: TRBJ2-2; clone_size: .; v_call: TRBV12-3/TRBV12-4; cdr3_nt: TGTGCCAGCAGTTTCTCGGGACTGGAGTGGGGGAACACCGGGGAGCTGTTTTTT; cdr3_aa: CASSFSGLEWGNTGELFF
cdr3_length: 14; d_call: .; j_call: TRBJ1-4; clone_size: .; v_call: TRBV13; cdr3_nt: TGTGCCAGCAGCCCAGGGCAGGGTCACGAAAAACTGTTTTTT; cdr3_aa: CASSPGQGHEKLFF
cdr3_length: 16; d_call: .; j_call: TRBJ1-3; clone_size: .; v_call: TRBV12-3/TRBV12-4; cdr3_nt: TGTGCCAGCAGTATACAGGGACGGATCTCTGGAAACACCATATATTTT; cdr3_aa: CASSIQGRISGNTIYF
cdr3_length: 16; d_call: TRBD2; j_call: TRBJ2-3; clone_size: .; v_call: TRBV5-1; cdr3_nt: TGCGCCAGCAGCTGGGGAGGGACTAGCGGCACAGATACGCAGTATTTT; cdr3_aa: CASSWGGTSGTDTQYF
cdr3_length: 12; d_call: .; j_call: TRBJ2-5; clone_size: few; v_call: TRBV20-1; cdr3_nt: TGCAGTGCTCAGACAAACCCAGAGACCCAGTACTTC; cdr3_aa: CSAQTNPETQYF
cdr3_length: 14; d_call: TRBD2; j_call: TRBJ2-1; clone_size: .; v_call: TRBV12-3/TRBV12-4; cdr3_nt: TGTGCCAGCAGTTGGGGACTAGCGAGTAATGAGCAGTTCTTC; cdr3_aa: CASSWGLASNEQFF
cdr3_length: 15; d_call: .; j_call: TRBJ1-6; clone_size: .; v_call: TRBV4-3; cdr3_nt: TGCGCCAGCAGCCAAGAGGGCTCCTTGAATTCACCCCTCCACTTT; cdr3_aa: CASSQEGSLNSPLHF
cdr3_length: 14; d_call: TRBD1; j_call: TRBJ2-7; clone_size: few; v_call: TRBV2; cdr3_nt: TGTGCCAGCAGTGACGGGACAGGGGTTCCCGAGCAGTACTTC; cdr3_aa: CASSDGTGVPEQYF
cdr3_length: 19; d_call: TRBD2; j_call: TRBJ2-1; clone_size: .; v_call: TRBV12-3/TRBV12-4; cdr3_nt: TGTGCCAGCAGTCCCCCCCCATCCGGACTAGCGGACGATTACAATGAGCGGTTCTTC; cdr3_aa: CASSPPPSGLADDYNERFF
cdr3_length: 13; d_call: .; j_call: TRBJ2-2; clone_size: few; v_call: TRBV6-5; cdr3_nt: TGTGCCAGCAGTTACTCCAGCACCGGGGAGCTGTTTTTT; cdr3_aa: CASSYSSTGELFF